Each of the 20 T cell receptor beta chains below was sequenced from the same sample in a study of technical replicates of blood from a handful of donors. Sequenced by immunoSEQ multiplex PCR; TCRdb stores in-frame clones only, minus some. The sample records 76,000 or so clones, 65% to 90% being singletons. Input material: PBMCs. These receptors all come from a human donor in good health. Some clones in this sample may be carry-over from other donors' samples.

The chain is built from TRBV6-1 and TRBJ2-7; D not certain. The CDR3 covers 14 residues. Germline CDR1 is MNHNS and CDR2 is SASEGT. The V and J ends lost 4 bases and 0 bases respectively, with 10 bases between them. CDR3 residues: CASSGRTSSYEQYF. CDR3 coding DNA: TGTGCCAGCAGTGGGAGAACAAGCTCCTACGAGCAGTACTTC.

The V gene is TRBV2, the J gene TRBJ2-1, with D possibly being TRBD2 (5 bases). In germline, CDR1 is SNHLY, CDR2 FYNNEI. The V and J ends lost 9 bases and 1 base respectively, with 13 bases between them. This CDR3 is 14 amino acids long. The CDR3 reads CASIARRSYNEQFF. CDR3 nucleotide sequence: TGTGCCAGTATTGCTAGGAGGTCCTACAATGAGCAGTTCTTC. The entire variable domain, with the rest obtained from reference TRBV2 and TRBJ2-1, is as follows: EPEVTQTPSHQVTQMGQEVILRCVPISNHLYFYWYRQILGQKVEFLVSFYNNEISEKSEIFDDQFSVERPDGSNFTLKIRSTKLEDSAMYFCASIARRSYNEQFFGPGTRLTVL.

This clone has a handful of counts. V and J are TRBV7-6 and TRBJ2-7; 9 nucleotides line up with TRBD1. V trimming: 4 bases; J trimming: 6 bases; junction bases outside the gene matches: 7. This CDR3 has 14 amino acids. CDR1 SGHVS and CDR2 FNYEAQ come from the germline V gene. The CDR3 sequence: CASSSDRGGGEQYF. The CDR3 DNA is TGTGCCAGCAGCTCGGACAGGGGCGGGGGCGAGCAGTACTTC.

The chain recombines TRBV5-1 with TRBJ1-1; D is perhaps TRBD1 (6 bases). Per germline, CDR1 SGHRS and CDR2 YFSETQ. There are 15 residues in the CDR3. With 0 bases removed from V and 8 bases from J, the gap between germline ends came to 17 bases. CDR3 nucleotides: TGCGCCAGCAGCTTGGGTATTCGCAGGGGCAAAGAAGCTTTCTTT. Translating gives CASSLGIRRGKEAFF.

This chain joins TRBV4-1 and TRBJ2-1; D is ambiguous. Trimming took off 2 bases at V and 5 bases at J, with 10 bases between the two ends. The CDR3 is 14 amino acids. Germline CDR1 and CDR2: MGHRA and YSYEKL. CDR3 bases: TGCGCCAGCAGCCAATCCCACTTAGACAATGAGCAGTTCTTC. Amino acids: CASSQSHLDNEQFF.

The gene calls are TRBV5-1 and TRBJ1-6; TRBD1 agrees at 7 bases. Trimming took 5 bases from V and 7 from J; bases not matched to a gene: 6. The CDR3 is 14 residues long. CDR1 and CDR2 (germline): SGHRS, YFSETQ. CDR3 amino acids: CASRLGQTNSPLHF. CDR3 DNA sequence: TGCGCCAGCAGACTGGGACAGACCAATTCACCCCTCCACTTT.

The chain uses TRBV6-1 and TRBJ1-5, with D tentatively TRBD1 (5 bases). The CDR3 totals 15 residues. V was trimmed by 0 bases and J by 2 bases, leaving 8 bases between them. Looked up from germline, CDR1 is MNHNS and CDR2 is SASEGT. The CDR3 sequence is CASSEAGGGNQPQHF. Written as DNA, the CDR3 is TGTGCCAGCAGTGAAGCGGGGGGTGGCAATCAGCCCCAGCATTTT.

The chain links TRBV10-1 to TRBJ1-1, with TRBD1 identical over 7 bases. After removal of 8 bases from V and 0 bases from J, the junction contained 3 bases not matched to a gene. The germline CDR1 and CDR2 sequences are WNHNN and SYGVQD (reference sequence). CDR3 size: 13 residues. In DNA, the CDR3 is TGCGCCAGCCCTACAGGGGTGAACACTGAAGCTTTCTTT. It specifies CASPTGVNTEAFF.

The genes are TRBV19 and TRBJ2-3; 13 bases are a match to TRBD2. The germline CDR1 and CDR2 sequences are LNHDA and SQIVND (reference sequence). This CDR3 contains 19 residues. J was trimmed by 2 bases and V by 6 bases; bases with no gene match: 14. In DNA, the CDR3 is TGTGCCAGTAGCCCACCTGGGGGGACTAGCGGGACTTACACAGATACGCAGTATTTT. Its protein is CASSPPGGTSGTYTDTQYF. The whole variable domain, remainder taken from reference TRBV19 and TRBJ2-3, is DGGITQSPKYLFRKEGQNVTLSCEQNLNHDAMYWYRQDPGQGLRLIYYSQIVNDFQKGDIAEGYSVSREKKESFPLTVTSAQKNPTAFYLCASSPPGGTSGTYTDTQYFGPGTRLTVL.

Details on this clone: It is likely a read error, because the conserved phenylalanine at the end of the CDR3 is missing. This rearrangement joins TRBV29-1 to TRBJ2-7; 13 nucleotides agree with TRBD2. Trimming took 5 bases from V and 0 from J; bases not matched to a gene: 4. Germline-derived CDR1 and CDR2 are SQVTM and ANQGSEA. The CDR3 extends over 15 amino acids. CDR3 amino acids: CSVSGLAGASYEQYL. CDR3 nucleotide sequence: TGCAGCGTTTCCGGACTAGCGGGAGCCTCCTACGAGCAGTACCTC.

The V call is TRBV7-2, the J call TRBJ2-5, with D possibly TRBD2 on 6 matching bases. Between the trimmed V and J ends, which lost 7 bases and 4 bases, there was a span of 13 bases. Germline CDR1 and CDR2: SGHTA and FQGNSA. The CDR3 is made up of 13 amino acids. The CDR3 coding sequence is TGTACCAGCACTAAAAGGGGAGGAGAGACCCAGTACTTC. Protein sequence: CTSTKRGGETQYF.

This sequence joins TRBV15 and TRBJ1-2, with 8 bases aligning to TRBD1. Germline V gene data show CDR1 as LNHNV and CDR2 as YYDKDF (reference sequence). The ends lost 5 bases at V and 6 bases at J; junction bases unmatched: 5. The CDR3 covers 13 residues. CDR3 region: CATSSSRGHGYTF. The CDR3 region has the DNA TGTGCCACCAGCTCCTCCAGGGGGCATGGCTACACCTTC.

This chain connects TRBV7-9 to TRBJ1-1; no definite D call. The CDR3 covers 13 residues. Germline V gives CDR1 SEHNR, CDR2 FQNEAQ (reference sequence). With 2 bases removed from V and 1 base from J, the gap between germline ends came to 5 bases. The CDR3 region is CASSLPKNTEAFF. Written as DNA, the CDR3 is TGTGCCAGCAGCTTACCCAAGAACACTGAAGCTTTCTTT.

The gene calls are TRBV2 and TRBJ2-2; 8 nucleotides align to TRBD2. V dropped 7 bases and J dropped 7; count of bases not matched to a gene: 8. The length of the CDR3 is 14 residues. Germline V CDR1 and CDR2: SNHLY, FYNNEI. Here the CDR3 reads CASKTGGALGELFF. DNA of the CDR3: TGTGCCAGCAAGACCGGGGGGGCCCTCGGGGAGCTGTTTTTT.

The chain joins TRBV6-1 to TRBJ1-4, with D uncertain. The CDR3 runs to 15 residues. The V gene's germline CDR1 is MNHNS and CDR2 SASEGT. Trimming took off 4 bases at V and 0 bases at J, with 9 bases between the two ends. The CDR3 nucleotides are TGTGCCAGCAGTGTAGCCCCTGCAACTAATGAAAAACTGTTTTTT. Translated: CASSVAPATNEKLFF.

In its sample, this clone was seen a few times. The J gene is TRBJ2-5, the V gene TRBV7-9; D might be TRBD2 (8 bases). The ends were cut back, 4 bases at V and 8 bases at J, with 26 bases in the middle. The germline gives CDR1 SEHNR, CDR2 FQNEAQ (reference sequence). This CDR3 region has 17 residues. The CDR3 loop reads CASSSERIGTAGDTQYF. CDR3 in DNA: TGTGCCAGCAGCTCAGAGAGGATAGGGACAGCGGGAGATACCCAGTACTTC.

The chain links TRBV4-2 to TRBJ1-2; 9 nucleotides agree with TRBD1. The junction had 10 bases not matched to a gene; V was cut back by 7 bases and J by 7 bases. The CDR3 length is 14 residues. CDR1 LGHNA and CDR2 YNFKEQ come from the germline V gene. The chain's CDR3 is CASNLETGGVGYTF. The CDR3 nucleotides read TGTGCCAGCAACCTGGAGACAGGGGGTGTTGGCTACACCTTC.

The chain couples TRBV7-9 to TRBJ2-3; TRBD1 matches at 10 bases. CDR1 and CDR2 from the germline V gene are SEHNR and FQNEAQ (reference sequence). The CDR3 has 14 amino acids. V shed 3 bases, J shed 5 bases, and the junction held 2 bases outside the gene matches. DNA for the CDR3: TGTGCCAGCAGCTTGACAGGGGGCAAAGATACGCAGTATTTT. It yields the protein CASSLTGGKDTQYF.

The chain couples TRBV7-2 to TRBJ2-1, with 10 bases identical to TRBD2. The CDR3 is 15 amino acids. Unmatched junction bases numbered 14, after V lost 5 bases and J lost 13 bases. Germline V CDR1 and CDR2: SGHTA, FQGNSA. CDR3 loop: CASSQSGGALGGQFF. CDR3 in DNA: TGTGCCAGCAGCCAAAGCGGGGGGGCCTTAGGGGGCCAGTTCTTC.

This clone was seen more than once but under ten times. J is TRBJ2-5 and V is TRBV4-3, with D perhaps TRBD1 (5 bases). From germline, CDR1 is LGHNA and CDR2 YSLEER. The CDR3 consists of 15 residues. Trimming stripped 0 bases from V and 5 bases from J, with 13 bases between. In DNA, the CDR3 is TGCGCCAGCAGCCAAGATTGGACATCTGGGGAGACCCAGTACTTC. Its translation: CASSQDWTSGETQYF.